The clone carrying this T cell receptor (beta chain) has at least ten counts. TCRdb fed the RT-PCR reads into MiXCR, producing one record per CDR3 protein. The sample consists of 650,000 to 800,000 distinct CDR3 sequences, 14% of them appearing once. The CDR3 has 16 residues. V shed 1 base and J shed 0 bases, with 10 bases lying between them. CDR1 is LGHNA, CDR2 YNFKEQ, per germline. The receptor's source is a female donor in good health, serving as a healthy control. Sequenced sample: memory CD4+ T cells from blood. This chain uses TRBV4-2 with TRBJ2-1; no clear D gene. The CDR3 DNA sequence: TGTGCCAGCAGCCAAGGAGACGTGAGCTCCTACAATGAGCAGTTCTTC. Protein product: CASSQGDVSSYNEQFF.